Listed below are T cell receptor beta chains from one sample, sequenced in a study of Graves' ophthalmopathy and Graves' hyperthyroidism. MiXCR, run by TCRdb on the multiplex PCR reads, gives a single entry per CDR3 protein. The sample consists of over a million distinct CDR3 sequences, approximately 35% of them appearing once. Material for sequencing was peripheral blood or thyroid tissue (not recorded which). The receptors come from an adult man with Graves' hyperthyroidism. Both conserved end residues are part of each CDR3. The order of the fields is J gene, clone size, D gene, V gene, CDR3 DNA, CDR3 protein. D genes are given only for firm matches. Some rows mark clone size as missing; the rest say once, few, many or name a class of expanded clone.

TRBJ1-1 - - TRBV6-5 TGTGCCAGCAGGGTCGGGGAAAGCACTGAAGCTTTCTTT CASRVGESTEAFF
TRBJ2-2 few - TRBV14 TGTGCCAGCAGCCACTGGGGCAGGGCGAACACCGGGGAGCTGTTTTTT CASSHWGRANTGELFF
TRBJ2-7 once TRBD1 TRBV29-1 TGCAGCAAAACAGGGGGCGTATTCGAGCAGTACTTC CSKTGGVFEQYF
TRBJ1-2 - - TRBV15 TGTGCCACCAAAGAGGACGGGGGCTATGGCTACACCTTC CATKEDGGYGYTF
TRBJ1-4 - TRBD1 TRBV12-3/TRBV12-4 TGTGCCAGCAGTTCGACGCGGACAGGAGTGGGTGAAAAACTGTTTTTT CASSSTRTGVGEKLFF
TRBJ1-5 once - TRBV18 TGTGCCAGCTCGGAGGGGTTCAGCAATCAGCCCCAGCATTTT CASSEGFSNQPQHF
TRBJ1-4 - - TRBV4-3 TGCGCCAGCAGCCAAGGCAGGGGCGAAAAACTGTTTTTT CASSQGRGEKLFF
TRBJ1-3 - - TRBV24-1 TGTGCCACCAGCGCCGCGACCGCCGGGCACTATGGCTACACCATATATTTT CATSAATAGHYGYTIYF
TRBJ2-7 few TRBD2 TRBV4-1 TGCGCCAGCAGCTCTCATCCCGGGACTAGCGGGGCTTACGAGCAGTACTTC CASSSHPGTSGAYEQYF
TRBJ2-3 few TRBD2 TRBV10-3 TGTGCCATCACGTCGGGGGGAACAGATACGCAGTATTTT CAITSGGTDTQYF
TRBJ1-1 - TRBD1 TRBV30 TGTGCCTGGAGGGACAGGCCATCTGAAGCTTTCTTT CAWRDRPSEAFF
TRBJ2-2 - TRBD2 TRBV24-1 TGTGCCACCAGTGGTCGGAGCGGGAGTTTCACCGGGGAGCTGTTTTTT CATSGRSGSFTGELFF
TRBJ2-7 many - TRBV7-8 TGTGCCAGCAGCTTAGTCGAGGCCTACGAGCAGTACTTC CASSLVEAYEQYF
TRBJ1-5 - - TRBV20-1 TGCAGTGCTAGAGGGACAGCATATAGCAATCAGCCCCAGCATTTT CSARGTAYSNQPQHF
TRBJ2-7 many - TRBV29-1 TGCAGCGCTGGGTTGGGGCCCTACGAGCAGTACTTC CSAGLGPYEQYF
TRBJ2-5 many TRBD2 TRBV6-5 TGTGCCAGCAGAATAGCGGGAGTTGAGACCCAGTACTTC CASRIAGVETQYF
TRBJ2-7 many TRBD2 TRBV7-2 TGTGCCAGCAGCCACGGGGGGGAACCTTACGAGCAGTACTTC CASSHGGEPYEQYF
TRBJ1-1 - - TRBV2 TGTGCCAGCAGTTTCGAAGCGGTTAGGGTCGGGACTGAAGCTTTCTTT CASSFEAVRVGTEAFF
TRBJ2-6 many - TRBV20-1 TGCAGTGCTAGCGTCGATCGTGGGGCCAACGTCCTGACTTTC CSASVDRGANVLTF
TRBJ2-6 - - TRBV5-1 TGCGCCAGCAGCTTGGAGTCGGTCTCTGGGGCCAACGTCCTGACTTTC CASSLESVSGANVLTF
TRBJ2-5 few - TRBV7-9 TGTGCCAGCAGCCATCGGGACGGGGTATCGAAAGAGAAAGAGACCCAGTACTTC CASSHRDGVSKEKETQYF
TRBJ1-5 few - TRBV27 TGTGCCAGCGGTCTATCCAGGGATCAGCCCCAGCATTTT CASGLSRDQPQHF
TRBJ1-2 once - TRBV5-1 TGTGCCAGCAGCGGCGGGGGGGCCGTTAACTATGGCTACACCTTC CASSGGGAVNYGYTF
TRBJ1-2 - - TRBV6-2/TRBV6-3 TGTGCCAGCAGTCCCGGAGCCTATGGCTACACCTTC CASSPGAYGYTF
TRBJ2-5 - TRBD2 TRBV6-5 TGTGCCAGCGCATATCCGGGAGGCGAGACCCAGTACTTC CASAYPGGETQYF
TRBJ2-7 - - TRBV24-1 TGTGCCACCAGTTACGGCAGGGAAAGCTACGAGCAGTACTTC CATSYGRESYEQYF
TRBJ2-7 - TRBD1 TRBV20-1 TGCAGTGTAGGTGAAGGACAGGGGGCTTTATACGAGCAGTACTTC CSVGEGQGALYEQYF
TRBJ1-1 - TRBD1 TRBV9 TGTGCCAGCAGCGTCGGGGACAGGGGGCGAGCTTTCTTT CASSVGDRGRAFF
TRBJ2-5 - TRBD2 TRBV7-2 TGTGCCAGCAGCACCACGGGTAGCGGGTTCCAAGAGACCCAGTACTTC CASSTTGSGFQETQYF
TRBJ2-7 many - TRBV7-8 TGTGCCAGCAGCTTAACGGGTACTTTCTCCTACGAGCAGTACTTC CASSLTGTFSYEQYF
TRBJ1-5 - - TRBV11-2 TGTGCCAGCAGCTTGGGAACAGGCAGGCTAGCGGGAGATCGGGACCAGCATTTT CASSLGTGRLAGDRDQHF
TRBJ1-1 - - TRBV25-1 TGTGCCCGCGGGAGGGAGGGGGTTGAAGCTTTCTTT CARGREGVEAFF
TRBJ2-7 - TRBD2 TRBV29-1 TGCAGCGTTGCACGGGAGGTCTCCTACGAGCAGTACTTC CSVAREVSYEQYF
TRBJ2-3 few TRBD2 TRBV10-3 TGTGCCATCCAGGCCCGCGGGGGGGAAGGCACAGATACGCAGTATTTT CAIQARGGEGTDTQYF
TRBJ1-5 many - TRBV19 TGTGCCAGTAGTGGAAGGGAACGTCAGCCCCAGCATTTT CASSGRERQPQHF
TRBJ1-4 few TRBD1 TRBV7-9 TGTGCCAGCAACCAGGGGGCCCGGGAAAAACTGTTTTTT CASNQGAREKLFF
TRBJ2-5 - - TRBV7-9 TGTGCCAGCACATTACCAGGGGGGCAGCAAGAGACCCAGTACTTC CASTLPGGQQETQYF
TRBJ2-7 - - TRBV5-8 TGTGCCAGCAGCTTGGGACTAGGCGGGCGCGAGCAGTACTTC CASSLGLGGREQYF
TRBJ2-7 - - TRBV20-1 TGCAGTGCTAGAGATTTCGAGGGGACCTACGAGCAGTACTTC CSARDFEGTYEQYF
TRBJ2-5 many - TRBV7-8 TGTGCCAGCAGCTTAGCGAGGGGGGCAGGGGAGGCGACCCAGTACTTC CASSLARGAGEATQYF
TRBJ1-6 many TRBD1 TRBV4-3 TGCGCCAGCAGCCAAGGGGGACAGCGGAATTCACCCCTCCACTTT CASSQGGQRNSPLHF
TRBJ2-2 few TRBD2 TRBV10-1 TGCGCCAGCAGTGGATCTCTAGCGGGAGGGACCGGGGAGCTGTTTTTT CASSGSLAGGTGELFF
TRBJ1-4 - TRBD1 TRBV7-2 TGTGCCAGCAGCACCGGGTTACAGGGGAATGAAAAACTGTTTTTT CASSTGLQGNEKLFF
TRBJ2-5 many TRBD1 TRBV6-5 TGTGCCAGCAGCAGCGGACAGGCCGTGGAGACCCAGTACTTC CASSSGQAVETQYF
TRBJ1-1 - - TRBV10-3 TGTGCCACCAGAGAAGACAGGCAGAGGACTGAAGCTTTCTTT CATREDRQRTEAFF
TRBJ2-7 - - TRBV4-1 TGTGCCAGCAGCCAAGAAAGTTACGTTACCTACGAGCAGTACTTC CASSQESYVTYEQYF
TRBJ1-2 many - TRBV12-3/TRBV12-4 TGTGCCAGCAGTGACCCCGAAGGGAACTATGGCTACACCTTC CASSDPEGNYGYTF
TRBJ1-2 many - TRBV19 TGTGCCAGTAGTATGCTGGCAGGGGACGTCAATGGCTACACCTTC CASSMLAGDVNGYTF
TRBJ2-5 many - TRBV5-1 TGCGCCAGCAGTGACAGGAGTGGACAAGAGACCCAGTACTTC CASSDRSGQETQYF
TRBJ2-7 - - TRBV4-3 TGCGCCAGCAGACAGTACAGGGAGTCCCCCTACGAGCAGTACTTC CASRQYRESPYEQYF
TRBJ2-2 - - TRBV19 TGTGCCAGTAGTGGGCTAGCAGCCACCGGGGAGCTGTTTTTT CASSGLAATGELFF
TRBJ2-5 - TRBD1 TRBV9 TGTGCCAGCAGCGCGTCCCCGGACAGGTTAGGGACCCAGTACTTC CASSASPDRLGTQYF
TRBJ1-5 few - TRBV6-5 TGTGCCAGCAGCAAAATCGGGACACTAAATCAGCCCCAGCATTTT CASSKIGTLNQPQHF
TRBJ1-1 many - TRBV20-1 TGCAGTGCTTGGGACTCGGCCGGATACGTCGCTGAAGCTTTCTTT CSAWDSAGYVAEAFF
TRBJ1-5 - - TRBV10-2 TGCGCCAGCAGCCGCACGGGTGTAAATCAGCCCCAGCATTTT CASSRTGVNQPQHF
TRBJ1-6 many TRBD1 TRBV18 TGTGCCAGCTCAAACGGACAGGGTAATTCACCCCTCCACTTT CASSNGQGNSPLHF
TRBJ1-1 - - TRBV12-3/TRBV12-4 TGTGCCAGCAGTTTTATGGTCACCCCTGAAGCTTTCTTT CASSFMVTPEAFF
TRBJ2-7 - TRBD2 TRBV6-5 TGTGCCAGCAGTTACTCCCTAGCGGGAGGGCCCGGCGAGCAGTACTTC CASSYSLAGGPGEQYF
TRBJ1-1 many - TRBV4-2 TGTGCCAGCAGCCAAGATCCCGCTTCGAAGGGGGAAGCTTTCTTT CASSQDPASKGEAFF
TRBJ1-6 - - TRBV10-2 TGCGCCAGCAGTGAGCAGTTTTCACCCCTCCACTTT CASSEQFSPLHF